This is a list of T cell receptor beta chains from one sample in a study of T cells in Graves' hyperthyroidism and ophthalmopathy. Each CDR3 protein gets one entry after TCRdb re-called the multiplex PCR reads with MiXCR. The sample includes 500,000 to 750,000 distinct CDR3 sequences, around 14% of them seen just once. The sequencing input was blood. The source is a woman in her 30s with Graves' hyperthyroidism. CDR3s include the opening cysteine and the closing phenylalanine or tryptophan. D genes are given only for firm matches. Clone size is stated in some rows and not others, as once, few, many or a class when expanded.

abundance: many
d_gene: .
j_gene: TRBJ2-3
v_gene: TRBV2
CDR3aa: CASNLQGGPTDTQYF
CDR3nt: TGTGCCAGCAATCTACAGGGTGGCCCCACAGATACGCAGTATTTT

abundance: many
d_gene: TRBD1
j_gene: TRBJ1-1
v_gene: TRBV6-2/TRBV6-3
CDR3aa: CASSYHRTGGLDTEAFF
CDR3nt: TGTGCCAGCAGTTACCACCGGACAGGGGGCTTGGACACTGAAGCTTTCTTT

abundance: .
d_gene: TRBD1
j_gene: TRBJ2-5
v_gene: TRBV12-5
CDR3aa: CASGLDARRDREETQYF
CDR3nt: TGTGCTAGTGGTCTCGACGCACGCCGGGACAGGGAAGAGACCCAGTACTTC

abundance: many
d_gene: TRBD2
j_gene: TRBJ2-4
v_gene: TRBV28
CDR3aa: CASTSSLAGGLAKNIQYF
CDR3nt: TGTGCCAGCACCTCGAGTCTAGCGGGAGGATTAGCCAAAAACATTCAGTACTTC

abundance: many
d_gene: TRBD2
j_gene: TRBJ2-1
v_gene: TRBV5-1
CDR3aa: CASSLLRGDEQFF
CDR3nt: TGCGCCAGCAGCTTGTTGCGGGGGGATGAGCAGTTCTTC

abundance: many
d_gene: TRBD1
j_gene: TRBJ1-5
v_gene: TRBV5-5
CDR3aa: CASSLGGTGGRKPQHF
CDR3nt: TGTGCCAGCAGCCTAGGTGGGACAGGGGGCAGGAAGCCCCAGCATTTT

abundance: few
d_gene: TRBD2
j_gene: TRBJ2-1
v_gene: TRBV4-1
CDR3aa: CASSTRPPTSGRAQLNNEQFF
CDR3nt: TGCGCCAGCAGCACAAGACCCCCCACTAGCGGGAGGGCCCAACTGAACAATGAGCAGTTCTTC

abundance: many
d_gene: .
j_gene: TRBJ2-3
v_gene: TRBV5-5
CDR3aa: CASSYRRVNTDTQYF
CDR3nt: TGTGCCAGCAGCTACAGGCGGGTGAACACAGATACGCAGTATTTT

abundance: many
d_gene: TRBD1
j_gene: TRBJ1-2
v_gene: TRBV30
CDR3aa: CAWSARTGPYGYTF
CDR3nt: TGTGCCTGGAGTGCCCGGACAGGCCCCTATGGCTACACCTTC

abundance: many
d_gene: .
j_gene: TRBJ1-2
v_gene: TRBV12-3/TRBV12-4
CDR3aa: CASNFRLGYTF
CDR3nt: TGTGCCAGCAACTTTCGGTTGGGTTACACCTTC

abundance: many
d_gene: TRBD1
j_gene: TRBJ1-2
v_gene: TRBV12-3/TRBV12-4
CDR3aa: CASQLTGGTYGYTF
CDR3nt: TGTGCCAGTCAACTTACAGGGGGTACCTATGGCTACACCTTC

abundance: many
d_gene: .
j_gene: TRBJ2-7
v_gene: TRBV28
CDR3aa: CASRHGVTYEQYF
CDR3nt: TGTGCCAGCAGACATGGAGTTACCTACGAGCAGTACTTC

abundance: many
d_gene: .
j_gene: TRBJ2-1
v_gene: TRBV2
CDR3aa: CASKAETGDSNEQFF
CDR3nt: TGTGCCAGCAAGGCCGAGACGGGTGATTCCAATGAGCAGTTCTTC

abundance: many
d_gene: TRBD1
j_gene: TRBJ2-7
v_gene: TRBV27
CDR3aa: CASSPPPGQGGRSYEQYF
CDR3nt: TGTGCCAGCAGTCCTCCTCCGGGACAGGGGGGCCGCTCCTACGAGCAGTACTTC

abundance: .
d_gene: TRBD2
j_gene: TRBJ2-1
v_gene: TRBV29-1
CDR3aa: CSVVGLATNNEQFF
CDR3nt: TGCAGCGTTGTTGGACTAGCGACTAACAATGAGCAGTTCTTC

abundance: few
d_gene: .
j_gene: TRBJ2-2
v_gene: TRBV20-1
CDR3aa: CSASRPDSGWGELFF
CDR3nt: TGCAGTGCTAGTCGGCCTGACTCTGGTTGGGGGGAGCTGTTTTTT

abundance: few
d_gene: TRBD1
j_gene: TRBJ2-1
v_gene: TRBV30
CDR3aa: CARSVSGGAQNEQFF
CDR3nt: TGTGCCCGGAGTGTCTCAGGGGGCGCCCAAAATGAGCAGTTCTTC

abundance: .
d_gene: .
j_gene: TRBJ2-1
v_gene: TRBV7-2
CDR3aa: CASSFLTHNEQLF
CDR3nt: TGTGCCAGCAGCTTTTTGACCCACAATGAGCAGCTCTTC

abundance: many
d_gene: TRBD2
j_gene: TRBJ2-1
v_gene: TRBV20-1
CDR3aa: CSATTLAGWQFF
CDR3nt: TGCAGTGCAACCACCCTAGCGGGATGGCAGTTCTTC

abundance: .
d_gene: TRBD2
j_gene: TRBJ2-7
v_gene: TRBV4-2
CDR3aa: CASSLLVAGGTPYEQYF
CDR3nt: TGTGCCAGCAGCCTGCTCGTAGCGGGAGGAACCCCCTACGAGCAGTACTTC

abundance: many
d_gene: .
j_gene: TRBJ2-1
v_gene: TRBV5-8
CDR3aa: CASSFVLSSYNEQFF
CDR3nt: TGTGCCAGCAGCTTTGTCTTAAGCTCCTACAATGAGCAGTTCTTC

abundance: many
d_gene: TRBD2
j_gene: TRBJ2-1
v_gene: TRBV7-9
CDR3aa: CASSPRLAGTTDEQFF
CDR3nt: TGTGCCAGCAGCCCCCGGCTAGCGGGAACTACTGATGAGCAGTTCTTC

abundance: few
d_gene: TRBD1
j_gene: TRBJ2-4
v_gene: TRBV19
CDR3aa: CASRDRAKNIQYF
CDR3nt: TGTGCCAGTAGGGACAGGGCAAAAAACATTCAGTACTTC

abundance: few
d_gene: TRBD2
j_gene: TRBJ2-1
v_gene: TRBV7-9
CDR3aa: CASRPSSGSSEQFF
CDR3nt: TGTGCCAGCAGACCCTCTAGCGGGAGTAGTGAGCAGTTCTTC

abundance: many
d_gene: .
j_gene: TRBJ2-1
v_gene: TRBV7-3
CDR3aa: CASSPSSSSYNEQFF
CDR3nt: TGTGCCAGCAGCCCCTCGAGTAGCTCCTACAATGAGCAGTTCTTC

abundance: .
d_gene: .
j_gene: TRBJ2-1
v_gene: TRBV5-4
CDR3aa: CASSLPPEGNEQFF
CDR3nt: TGTGCCAGCAGCTTGCCCCCTGAGGGCAATGAGCAGTTCTTC

abundance: .
d_gene: .
j_gene: TRBJ2-3
v_gene: TRBV28
CDR3aa: CASSYGPGDSTDTQYF
CDR3nt: TGTGCCAGCAGTTACGGGCCAGGGGATAGCACAGATACGCAGTATTTT

abundance: many
d_gene: TRBD2
j_gene: TRBJ2-1
v_gene: TRBV6-2/TRBV6-3
CDR3aa: CASSYGWEGDNEQFF
CDR3nt: TGTGCCAGCAGTTACGGGTGGGAGGGAGATAATGAGCAGTTCTTC

abundance: few
d_gene: .
j_gene: TRBJ2-6
v_gene: TRBV5-1
CDR3aa: CASSLERPSGANVLTF
CDR3nt: TGCGCCAGCAGCTTGGAGAGGCCATCTGGGGCCAACGTCCTGACTTTC

abundance: .
d_gene: TRBD1
j_gene: TRBJ1-1
v_gene: TRBV19
CDR3aa: CASSTLKTGVGKDTEAFF
CDR3nt: TGTGCCAGTAGTACATTGAAGACAGGGGTGGGGAAGGACACTGAAGCTTTCTTT

abundance: many
d_gene: .
j_gene: TRBJ2-1
v_gene: TRBV20-1
CDR3aa: CSARDPGSSYNEQFF
CDR3nt: TGCAGTGCTAGAGATCCGGGTAGCTCCTACAATGAGCAGTTCTTC

abundance: .
d_gene: .
j_gene: TRBJ2-1
v_gene: TRBV5-5
CDR3aa: CASSAGLPDEQFF
CDR3nt: TGTGCCAGCAGCGCGGGACTTCCGGATGAGCAGTTCTTC

abundance: .
d_gene: .
j_gene: TRBJ2-7
v_gene: TRBV13
CDR3aa: CASSLEGGHYEQYF
CDR3nt: TGTGCCAGCAGCTTAGAAGGGGGACACTACGAGCAGTACTTC

abundance: many
d_gene: TRBD1
j_gene: TRBJ2-3
v_gene: TRBV18
CDR3aa: CASSPNRGLSTDTQYF
CDR3nt: TGTGCCAGCTCACCCAACAGGGGGCTAAGCACAGATACGCAGTATTTT

abundance: .
d_gene: TRBD2
j_gene: TRBJ2-1
v_gene: TRBV5-5
CDR3aa: CTSSGSGRAIYNEQFF
CDR3nt: TGTACCAGCAGCGGGAGCGGGAGGGCGATTTACAATGAGCAGTTCTTC

abundance: many
d_gene: TRBD1
j_gene: TRBJ1-2
v_gene: TRBV3-1
CDR3aa: CASSQDRGHGYTF
CDR3nt: TGTGCCAGCAGCCAAGACAGGGGGCATGGCTACACCTTC

abundance: few
d_gene: .
j_gene: TRBJ2-7
v_gene: TRBV7-9
CDR3aa: CASSPASDYSYEQYF
CDR3nt: TGTGCCAGCAGTCCTGCTAGCGATTACTCCTACGAGCAGTACTTC

abundance: .
d_gene: .
j_gene: TRBJ2-1
v_gene: TRBV7-3
CDR3aa: CASSDGDLASGDNEQFF
CDR3nt: TGTGCCAGCAGCGACGGAGACCTAGCGTCCGGTGACAATGAGCAGTTCTTC

abundance: many
d_gene: .
j_gene: TRBJ1-6
v_gene: TRBV20-1
CDR3aa: CSARVQGGDSPLHF
CDR3nt: TGCAGTGCTAGAGTCCAGGGAGGCGACTCACCCCTCCACTTT

abundance: many
d_gene: .
j_gene: TRBJ2-5
v_gene: TRBV6-1
CDR3aa: CASSPRTFSGETQYF
CDR3nt: TGTGCCAGCAGTCCCCGGACTTTCTCGGGGGAGACCCAGTACTTC

abundance: many
d_gene: TRBD2
j_gene: TRBJ2-1
v_gene: TRBV2
CDR3aa: CASSEARTSGRFTSNEQFF
CDR3nt: TGTGCCAGCAGTGAAGCTCGGACTAGCGGGAGATTTACGTCCAATGAGCAGTTCTTC

abundance: many
d_gene: .
j_gene: TRBJ1-1
v_gene: TRBV15
CDR3aa: CATSRDPGKSTEAFF
CDR3nt: TGTGCCACCAGCAGAGATCCGGGTAAGAGCACTGAAGCTTTCTTT

abundance: many
d_gene: .
j_gene: TRBJ2-4
v_gene: TRBV11-2
CDR3aa: CASSPAVGNIQYF
CDR3nt: TGTGCCAGCAGCCCGGCGGTAGGAAACATTCAGTACTTC

abundance: .
d_gene: TRBD2
j_gene: TRBJ2-5
v_gene: TRBV19
CDR3aa: CASSPGTSGSSFYF
CDR3nt: TGTGCCAGTAGTCCCGGGACTAGCGGGAGTTCCTTCTACTTC

abundance: .
d_gene: TRBD1
j_gene: TRBJ2-7
v_gene: TRBV7-9
CDR3aa: CASSFETGVYEQYF
CDR3nt: TGTGCCAGCAGCTTTGAGACAGGGGTATACGAGCAGTACTTC

abundance: few
d_gene: TRBD2
j_gene: TRBJ2-7
v_gene: TRBV7-2
CDR3aa: CASSYYTSGRDFYYEQYF
CDR3nt: TGTGCCAGCAGCTATTACACTAGCGGGAGGGATTTCTACTACGAGCAGTACTTC

abundance: many
d_gene: TRBD2
j_gene: TRBJ2-3
v_gene: TRBV2
CDR3aa: CASISAGVETDTQYF
CDR3nt: TGTGCCAGCATCAGTGCGGGAGTGGAAACAGATACGCAGTATTTT

abundance: few
d_gene: TRBD2
j_gene: TRBJ2-1
v_gene: TRBV6-2/TRBV6-3
CDR3aa: CASSYGLAANEQFF
CDR3nt: TGTGCCAGCAGCTATGGACTAGCGGCCAATGAGCAGTTCTTC

abundance: many
d_gene: TRBD2
j_gene: TRBJ2-7
v_gene: TRBV20-1
CDR3aa: CSARTGLAESYEQYF
CDR3nt: TGCAGTGCTAGAACGGGACTAGCGGAGAGCTACGAGCAGTACTTC

abundance: many
d_gene: .
j_gene: TRBJ2-7
v_gene: TRBV10-1
CDR3aa: CASSEFREPYEQYF
CDR3nt: TGCGCCAGCAGTGAGTTCCGGGAGCCCTACGAGCAGTACTTC

abundance: few
d_gene: .
j_gene: TRBJ1-6
v_gene: TRBV27
CDR3aa: CASSLYGGSSPLHF
CDR3nt: TGTGCCAGCAGTTTATATGGGGGGTCTTCACCCCTCCACTTT

abundance: few
d_gene: TRBD2
j_gene: TRBJ2-1
v_gene: TRBV6-1
CDR3aa: CASSLRTSATYNEQFF
CDR3nt: TGTGCCAGCAGTCTTCGGACTAGCGCAACCTACAATGAGCAGTTCTTC

abundance: few
d_gene: .
j_gene: TRBJ1-2
v_gene: TRBV10-3
CDR3aa: CAISESNDSGYTF
CDR3nt: TGTGCCATCAGTGAGTCAAACGATTCCGGCTACACCTTC